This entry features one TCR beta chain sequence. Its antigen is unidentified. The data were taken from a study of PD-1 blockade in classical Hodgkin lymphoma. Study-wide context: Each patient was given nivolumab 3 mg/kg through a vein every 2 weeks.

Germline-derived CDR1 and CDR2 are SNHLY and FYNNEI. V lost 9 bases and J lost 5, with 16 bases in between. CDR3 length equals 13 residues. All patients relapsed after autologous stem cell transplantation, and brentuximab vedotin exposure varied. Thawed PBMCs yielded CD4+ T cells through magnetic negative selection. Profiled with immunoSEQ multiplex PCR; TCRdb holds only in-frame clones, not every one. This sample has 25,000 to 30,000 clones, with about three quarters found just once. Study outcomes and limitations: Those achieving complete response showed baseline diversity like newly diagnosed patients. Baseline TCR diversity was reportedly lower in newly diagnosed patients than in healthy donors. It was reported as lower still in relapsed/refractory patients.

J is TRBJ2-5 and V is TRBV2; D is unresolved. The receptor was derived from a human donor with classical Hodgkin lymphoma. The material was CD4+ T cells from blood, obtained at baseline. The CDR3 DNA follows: TGTGCCAGTTTAAAGGCGGAGTGGGAGACCCAGTACTTC. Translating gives CASLKAEWETQYF.